Described below is a single T cell receptor (beta chain) sequence and its context. The entry originates in a study of Ad26.COV2.S vaccination and SARS-CoV-2 variants. Repertoires were generated with immunoSEQ multiplex PCR, while TCRdb's copy carries only in-frame clones and drops some. The repertoire includes 250,000 or so clones, 87% of them detected once, and approximately 3% sits in the top ten. Trimming left V 8 bases short and J 3 bases short, with 22 bases between. Germline CDR1 MGHRA, CDR2 YSYEKL. This CDR3 spans 16 amino acids. Indicated treatment: some 20 received Ad26.COV2.S at low or high dose, single or two shots; several received placebo; per-sample allocation not given. Samples analyzed were those drawn on day 63 after the first vaccine or placebo injection.

This chain connects TRBV4-1 to TRBJ1-1; perhaps TRBD1 as D (6 bases). The clonotype originates from a person aged 18-65 years who received the Ad26.COV2.S COVID-19 vaccine or a placebo. The sample was peripheral blood, taken in a trial of Ad26.COV2.S vaccine versus placebo. Written as DNA, the CDR3 is TGCGCCAGCGAATCTGGGGGGGGGCTAAGGGACACTGAAGCTTTCTTT. Its protein product is CASESGGGLRDTEAFF.